The present TCR beta chain was sequenced within a study of T cell repertoires in cytomegalovirus infection (dated by TCRdb to about 2019). At the level of the whole study: Recently identified HLA-C-restricted CMV epitopes, whose presentation resists viral immunomodulation, were targeted by peptide stimulations together with well-studied HLA-B-restricted epitopes. Donor HLA type was relevant to the analysis, as public TCR beta signatures indicated carriage of CMV infection together with the matching HLA type.

What the study reported, not specific to this receptor: In both this cohort and an independent roughly 400-donor cohort, the cumulative frequency of public TCR beta family members distinguished carriers of CMV infection plus the relevant HLA type. The ex vivo response was dominated by HLA-C-restricted CMV-specific TCR beta clonotypes, which also provided the single most frequent clonotype in two of eight donors.

Details on this clonotype: This clone's antigen is unknown. No per-base quality is available; no much larger clone lies one base away.

The treatment or condition label here, explained by the study, means: in vitro stimulation with specific CMV peptide epitopes to enrich CMV-specific T cells. The junction carries 12 bases between V and J, which are trimmed by 5 bases and 6 bases respectively. The germline V gene gives CDR1 as SGHNT and CDR2 as YENEEA. The CDR3 spans 13 residues, from the cysteine through the phenylalanine. Kept here is only the CDR3 DNA, which spans 39 bases and is read in frame from base 1. TCRdb lists the instrument as Illumina HiSeq 1500. The raw public reads went through TCRdb reprocessing: fastp at Q25, MiXCR clone calling, in-frame beta chains kept. Merged by CDR3 protein, the rows form single entries marked with the most common genes and DNA. For this sample there are hundreds of thousands of distinct CDR3 sequences; approximately 46% appear just once. In total, the top ten clones hold about 39% of the sample.

The sequencing used cultured PBMCs, collected from culture after CMV antigen stimulation. The V and J genes are TRBV11-3 and TRBJ2-3; matching of 5 bases hints at TRBD2 as the D gene. The TCR was taken from a human donor in good health (CMV status not recorded). Some clones in this sample may be carry-over from other donors' samples. Read as DNA, the sequence is TGTGCCAGCAGCCTCCGGAGGCGGGATACGCAGTATTTT. Its translation reads: CASSLRRRDTQYF.